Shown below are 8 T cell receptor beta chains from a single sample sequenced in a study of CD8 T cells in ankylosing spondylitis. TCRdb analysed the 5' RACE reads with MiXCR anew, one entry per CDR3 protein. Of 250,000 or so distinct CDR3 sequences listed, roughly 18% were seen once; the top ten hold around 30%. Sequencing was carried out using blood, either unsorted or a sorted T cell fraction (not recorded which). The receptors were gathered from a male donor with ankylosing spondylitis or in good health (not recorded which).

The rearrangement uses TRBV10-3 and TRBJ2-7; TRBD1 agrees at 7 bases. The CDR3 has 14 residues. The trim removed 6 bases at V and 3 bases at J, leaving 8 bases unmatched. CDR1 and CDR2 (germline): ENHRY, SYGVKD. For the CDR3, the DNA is TGTGCCATCAGAGGGGCAGGGGGTTACTACGAGCAGTACTTC. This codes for CAIRGAGGYYEQYF.

The CDR3 DNA is TGTGCCATCAGTGAGTCAGGGTTTAGCCCCTACAATGAGCAGTTCTTC. As protein: CAISESGFSPYNEQFF. The chain couples TRBV10-3 to TRBJ2-1; D is undetermined. This CDR3 is built from 16 residues. V lost 0 bases, J lost 2 bases, and 11 bases lay in between. CDR1 and CDR2 (germline): ENHRY, SYGVKD.

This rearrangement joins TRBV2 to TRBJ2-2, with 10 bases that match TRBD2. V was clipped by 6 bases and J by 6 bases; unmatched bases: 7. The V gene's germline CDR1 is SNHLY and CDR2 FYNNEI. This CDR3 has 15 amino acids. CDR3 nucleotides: TGTGCCAGCAGGCATCTAGCGGGAGACGCCGGGGAGCTGTTTTTT. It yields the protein CASRHLAGDAGELFF.

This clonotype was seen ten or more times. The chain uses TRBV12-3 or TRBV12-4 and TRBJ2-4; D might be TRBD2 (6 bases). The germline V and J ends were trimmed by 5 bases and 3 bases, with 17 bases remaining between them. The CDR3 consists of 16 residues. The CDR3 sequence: CASSPMGDLGKNIQYF. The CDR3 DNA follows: TGTGCCAGCAGTCCCATGGGGGACTTGGGCAAAAACATTCAGTACTTC.

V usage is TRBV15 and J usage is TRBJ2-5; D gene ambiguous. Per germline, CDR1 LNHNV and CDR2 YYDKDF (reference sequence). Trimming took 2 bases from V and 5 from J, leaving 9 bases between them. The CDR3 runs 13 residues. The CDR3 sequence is CATSRWEGETQYF. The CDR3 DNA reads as TGTGCCACCAGCAGATGGGAAGGGGAGACCCAGTACTTC. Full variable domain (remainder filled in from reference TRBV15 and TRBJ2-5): DAMVIQNPRYQVTQFGKPVTLSCSQTLNHNVMYWYQQKSSQAPKLLFHYYDKDFNNEADTPDNFQSRRPNTSFCFLDIRSPGLGDTAMYLCATSRWEGETQYFGPGTRLLVL.

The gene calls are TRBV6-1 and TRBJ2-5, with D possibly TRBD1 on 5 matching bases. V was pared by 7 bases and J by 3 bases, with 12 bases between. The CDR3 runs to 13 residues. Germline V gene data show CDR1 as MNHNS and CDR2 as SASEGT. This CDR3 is CASNQGAEETQYF. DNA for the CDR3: TGTGCCAGCAACCAGGGCGCCGAAGAGACCCAGTACTTC.

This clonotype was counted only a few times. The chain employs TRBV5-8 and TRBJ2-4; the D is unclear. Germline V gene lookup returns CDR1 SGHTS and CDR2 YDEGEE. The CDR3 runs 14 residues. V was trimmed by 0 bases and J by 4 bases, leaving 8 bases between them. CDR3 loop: CASSLDFLKNIQYF. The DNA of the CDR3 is TGTGCCAGCAGCTTGGATTTCCTGAAAAACATTCAGTACTTC.

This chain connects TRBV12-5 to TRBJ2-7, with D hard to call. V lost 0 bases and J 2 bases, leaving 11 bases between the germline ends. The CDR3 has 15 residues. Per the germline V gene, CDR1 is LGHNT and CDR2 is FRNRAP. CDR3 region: CASGLVPGPTYEQYF. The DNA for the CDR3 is TGTGCTAGTGGTTTGGTTCCGGGTCCAACCTACGAGCAGTACTTC.